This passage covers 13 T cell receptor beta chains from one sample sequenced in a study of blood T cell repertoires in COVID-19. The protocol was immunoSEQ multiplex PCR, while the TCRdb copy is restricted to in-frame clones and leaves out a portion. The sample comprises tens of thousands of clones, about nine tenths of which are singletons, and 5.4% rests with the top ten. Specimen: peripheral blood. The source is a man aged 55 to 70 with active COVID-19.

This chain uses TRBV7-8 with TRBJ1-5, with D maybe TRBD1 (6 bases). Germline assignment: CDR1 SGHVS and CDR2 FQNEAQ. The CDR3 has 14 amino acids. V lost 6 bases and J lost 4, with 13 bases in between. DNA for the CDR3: TGTGCCAGCAGGGACGGACAGCTTAATCAGCCCCAGCATTTT. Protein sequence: CASRDGQLNQPQHF.

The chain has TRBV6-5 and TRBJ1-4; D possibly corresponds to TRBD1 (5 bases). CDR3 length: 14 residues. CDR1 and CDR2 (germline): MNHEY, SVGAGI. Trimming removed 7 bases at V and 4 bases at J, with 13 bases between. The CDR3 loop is CASTLKGINEKLFF. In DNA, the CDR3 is TGTGCCAGCACTCTAAAGGGGATTAATGAAAAACTGTTTTTT.

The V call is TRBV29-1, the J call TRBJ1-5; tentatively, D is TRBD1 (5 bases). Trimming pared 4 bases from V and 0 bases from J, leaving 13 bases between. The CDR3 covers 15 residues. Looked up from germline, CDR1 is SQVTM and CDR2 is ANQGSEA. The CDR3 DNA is TGCAGCGTTGCGGGGGGTGGGGGTAGCAATCAGCCCCAGCATTTT. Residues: CSVAGGGGSNQPQHF.

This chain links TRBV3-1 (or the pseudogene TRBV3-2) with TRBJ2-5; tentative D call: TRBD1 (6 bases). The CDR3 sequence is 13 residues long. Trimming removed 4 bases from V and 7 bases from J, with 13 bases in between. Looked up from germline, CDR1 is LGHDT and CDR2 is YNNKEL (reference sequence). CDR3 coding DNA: TGTGCCAGCAGCCGCGACAGGATGGGGACCCAGTACTTC. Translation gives CASSRDRMGTQYF.

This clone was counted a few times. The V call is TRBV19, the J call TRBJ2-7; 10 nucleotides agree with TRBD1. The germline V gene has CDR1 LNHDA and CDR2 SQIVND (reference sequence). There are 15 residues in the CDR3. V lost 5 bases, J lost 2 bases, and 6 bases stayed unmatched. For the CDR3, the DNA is TGTGCCAGTAGTCCCGGGACAGGGGTTACCTACGAGCAGTACTTC. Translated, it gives CASSPGTGVTYEQYF.

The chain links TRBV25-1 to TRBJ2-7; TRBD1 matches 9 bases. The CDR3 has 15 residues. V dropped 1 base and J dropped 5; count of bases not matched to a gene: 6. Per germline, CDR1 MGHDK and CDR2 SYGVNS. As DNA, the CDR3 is TGTGCCAGCAGTGAATCGGGGACAGGGATGCACGAGCAGTACTTC. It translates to CASSESGTGMHEQYF.

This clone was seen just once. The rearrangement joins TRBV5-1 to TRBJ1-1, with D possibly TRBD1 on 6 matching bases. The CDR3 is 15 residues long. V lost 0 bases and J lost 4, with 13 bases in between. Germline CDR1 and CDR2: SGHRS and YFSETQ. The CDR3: CASSLARGAVTEAFF. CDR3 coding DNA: TGCGCCAGCAGCTTGGCGCGGGGGGCGGTCACTGAAGCTTTCTTT.

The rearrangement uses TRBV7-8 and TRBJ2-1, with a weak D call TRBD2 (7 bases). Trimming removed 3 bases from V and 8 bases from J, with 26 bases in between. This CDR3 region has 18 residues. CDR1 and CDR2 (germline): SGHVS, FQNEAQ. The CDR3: CASSFFRITRGPSDEQFF. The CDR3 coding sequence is TGTGCCAGCAGCTTCTTTCGTATTACGCGGGGGCCTTCGGATGAGCAGTTCTTC. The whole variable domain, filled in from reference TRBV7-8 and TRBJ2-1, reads GAGVSQSPRYKVAKRGQDVALRCDPISGHVSLFWYQQALGQGPEFLTYFQNEAQLDKSGLPSDRFFAERPEGSVSTLKIQRTQQEDSAVYLCASSFFRITRGPSDEQFFGPGTRLTVL.

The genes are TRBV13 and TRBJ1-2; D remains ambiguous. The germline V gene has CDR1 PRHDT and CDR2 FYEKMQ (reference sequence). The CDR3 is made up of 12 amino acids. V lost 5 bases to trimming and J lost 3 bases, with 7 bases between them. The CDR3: CASSNRDYGYTF. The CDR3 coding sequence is TGTGCCAGCAGCAACCGGGACTATGGCTACACCTTC.

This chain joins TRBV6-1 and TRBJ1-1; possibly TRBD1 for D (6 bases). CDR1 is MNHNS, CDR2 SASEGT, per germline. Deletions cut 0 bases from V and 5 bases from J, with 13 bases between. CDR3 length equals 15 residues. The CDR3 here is CASSEAGTGWTEAFF. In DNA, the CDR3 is TGTGCCAGCAGTGAAGCGGGAACAGGGTGGACTGAAGCTTTCTTT.

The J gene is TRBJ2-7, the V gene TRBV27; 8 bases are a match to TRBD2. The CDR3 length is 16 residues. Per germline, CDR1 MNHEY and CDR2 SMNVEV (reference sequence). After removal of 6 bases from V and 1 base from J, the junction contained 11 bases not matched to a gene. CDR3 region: CASSPAPGLGSYEQYF. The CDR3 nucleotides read TGTGCCAGCAGCCCAGCACCGGGACTAGGGTCCTACGAGCAGTACTTC.

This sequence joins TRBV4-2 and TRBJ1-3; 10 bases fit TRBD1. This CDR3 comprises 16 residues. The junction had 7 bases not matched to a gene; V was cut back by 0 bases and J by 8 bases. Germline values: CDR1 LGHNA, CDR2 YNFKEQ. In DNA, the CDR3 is TGTGCCAGCAGCCAAGATTTGGGACAGGGGAGCGACACCATATATTTT. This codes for CASSQDLGQGSDTIYF.

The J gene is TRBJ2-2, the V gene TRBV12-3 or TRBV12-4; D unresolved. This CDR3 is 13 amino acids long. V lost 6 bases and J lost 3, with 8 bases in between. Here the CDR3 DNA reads TGTGCCAGCAGCCCCCCCTACACCGGGGAGCTGTTTTTT. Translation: CASSPPYTGELFF.